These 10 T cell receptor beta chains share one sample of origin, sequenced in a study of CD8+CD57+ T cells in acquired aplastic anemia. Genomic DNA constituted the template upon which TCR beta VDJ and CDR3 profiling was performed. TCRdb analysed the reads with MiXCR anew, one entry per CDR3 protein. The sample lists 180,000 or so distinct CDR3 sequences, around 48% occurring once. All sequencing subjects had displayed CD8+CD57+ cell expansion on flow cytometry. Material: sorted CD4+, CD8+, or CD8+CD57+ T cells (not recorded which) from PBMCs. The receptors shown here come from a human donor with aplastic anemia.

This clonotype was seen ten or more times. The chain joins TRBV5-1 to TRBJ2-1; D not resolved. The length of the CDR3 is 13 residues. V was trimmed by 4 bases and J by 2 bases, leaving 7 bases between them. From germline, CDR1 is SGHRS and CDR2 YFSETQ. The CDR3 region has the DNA TGCGCCAGCAGCGGCGGAACCTACAATGAGCAGTTCTTC. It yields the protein CASSGGTYNEQFF.

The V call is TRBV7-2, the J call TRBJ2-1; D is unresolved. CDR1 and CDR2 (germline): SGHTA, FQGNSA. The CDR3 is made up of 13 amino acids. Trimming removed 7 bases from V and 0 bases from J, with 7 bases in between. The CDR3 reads CASTTFSYNEQFF. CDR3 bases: TGTGCCAGCACCACTTTCTCCTACAATGAGCAGTTCTTC.

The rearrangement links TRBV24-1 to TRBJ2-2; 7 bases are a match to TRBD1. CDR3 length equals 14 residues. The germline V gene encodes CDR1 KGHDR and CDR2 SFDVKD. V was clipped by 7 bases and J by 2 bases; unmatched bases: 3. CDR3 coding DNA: TGTGCCACCAGAGGGACAGCCAACACCGGGGAGCTGTTTTTT. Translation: CATRGTANTGELFF.

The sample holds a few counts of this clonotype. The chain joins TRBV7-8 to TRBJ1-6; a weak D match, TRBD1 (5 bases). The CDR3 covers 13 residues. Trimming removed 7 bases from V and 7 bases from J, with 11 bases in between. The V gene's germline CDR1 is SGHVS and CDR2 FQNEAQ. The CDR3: CASKPGGNSPLHF. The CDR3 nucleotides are TGTGCCAGCAAACCCGGGGGAAATTCACCCCTCCACTTT.

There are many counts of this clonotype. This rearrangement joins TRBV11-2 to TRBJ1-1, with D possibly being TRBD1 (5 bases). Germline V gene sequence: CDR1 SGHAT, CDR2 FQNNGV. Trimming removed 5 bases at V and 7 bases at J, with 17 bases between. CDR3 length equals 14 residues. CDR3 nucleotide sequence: TGTGCCAGCAGCAACCGACGAGCGGGGGGTGAAGCTTTCTTT. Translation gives CASSNRRAGGEAFF.

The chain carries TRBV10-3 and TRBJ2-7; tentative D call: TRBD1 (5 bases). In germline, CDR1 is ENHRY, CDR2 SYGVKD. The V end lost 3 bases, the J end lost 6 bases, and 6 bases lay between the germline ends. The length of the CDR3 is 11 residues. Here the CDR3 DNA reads TGTGCCATCAGTGACCAGGGCGAGCAGTACTTC. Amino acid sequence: CAISDQGEQYF.

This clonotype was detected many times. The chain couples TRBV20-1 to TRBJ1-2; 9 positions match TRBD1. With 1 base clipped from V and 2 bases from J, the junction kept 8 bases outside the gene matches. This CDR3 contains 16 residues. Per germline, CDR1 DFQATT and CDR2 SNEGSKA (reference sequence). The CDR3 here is CSARGPGQGLNYGYTF. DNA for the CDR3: TGCAGTGCTAGAGGCCCTGGACAGGGGTTAAACTATGGCTACACCTTC.

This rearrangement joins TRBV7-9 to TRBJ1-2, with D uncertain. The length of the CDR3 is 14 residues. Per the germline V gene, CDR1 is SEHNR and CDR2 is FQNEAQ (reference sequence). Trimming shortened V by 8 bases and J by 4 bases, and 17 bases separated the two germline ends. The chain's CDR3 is CASPKEAQVYGYTF. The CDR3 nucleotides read TGTGCCAGCCCCAAGGAGGCGCAGGTCTATGGCTACACCTTC.

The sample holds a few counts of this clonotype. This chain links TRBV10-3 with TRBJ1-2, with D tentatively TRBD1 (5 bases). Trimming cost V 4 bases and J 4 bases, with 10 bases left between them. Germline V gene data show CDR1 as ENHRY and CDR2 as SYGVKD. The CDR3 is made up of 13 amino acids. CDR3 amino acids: CAISVDSSYGYTF. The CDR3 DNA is TGTGCCATCAGTGTCGACAGCTCCTATGGCTACACCTTC.

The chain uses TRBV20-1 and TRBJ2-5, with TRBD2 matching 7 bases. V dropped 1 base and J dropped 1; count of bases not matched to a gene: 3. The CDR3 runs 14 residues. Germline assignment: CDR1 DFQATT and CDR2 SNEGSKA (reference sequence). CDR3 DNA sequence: TGCAGTGCTAGAGCCGGGACTACCCAAGAGACCCAGTACTTC. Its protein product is CSARAGTTQETQYF.